This T cell receptor beta chain derives from a study of immune evolution from preneoplasia to lung adenocarcinoma. Study-wide points: KRAS-mutant nodules had the highest T cell clonality.

The assay was immunoSEQ multiplex PCR, and TCRdb's table has in-frame clones only and misses some. Found here are about 4,900 clones, 76% of them singletons; the top ten hold less than 9.5%. Regarding this clone: As yet, its antigen is unknown.

Patients had resection in Japan or China between the mid-2010s and the late 2010s. H&E slides confirmed each diagnosis, reviewed by two pathologists independently. V shed 6 bases and J 3 bases; nucleotides not matched to a gene: 10. Looked up from germline, CDR1 is SGHTS and CDR2 is YDEGEE. This CDR3 comprises 15 residues. The sequence came from a person aged 65-85 years with lung adenocarcinoma. Sequencing used FFPE minimally invasive lung adenocarcinoma tissue. V is TRBV5-8 and J is TRBJ2-5; 8 nucleotides align to TRBD2. The CDR3: CASIGRGSGKETQYF. CDR3 DNA sequence: TGTGCCAGCATCGGCCGCGGTAGCGGGAAAGAGACCCAGTACTTC. Supplemented by reference TRBV5-8 and TRBJ2-5, the full variable domain reads EAGVTQSPTHLIKTRGQQATLRCSPISGHTSVYWYQQALGLGLQFLLWYDEGEERNRGNFPPRFSGRQFPNYSSELNVNALELEDSALYLCASIGRGSGKETQYFGPGTRLLVL.